These 30 T cell receptor beta chains share one sample of origin, sequenced in a study of OX40 agonist ivuxolimab in advanced cancers. The receptor library was made with the immunoSEQ multiplex PCR assay. TCRdb holds this immuneACCESS table with in-frame rearrangements only. Some clones are missing; in checked studies, unresolved V genes explain under half, and the rest has no known cause. For this sample there are 85,000 to 100,000 clones; over 75% appear just once. About 4.6% of the sample belongs to the ten largest clones. Here the sequenced sample was CD4+ or CD8+ T cells sorted from blood, taken in a trial of the OX40 agonist ivuxolimab. These receptors were obtained from an adult with an advanced solid tumor such as melanoma, head and neck, liver or kidney cancer.

This clone was picked up one time. The chain employs TRBV13 and TRBJ1-1; 8 bases match TRBD1. CDR3 size: 19 residues. From germline, CDR1 is PRHDT and CDR2 FYEKMQ (reference sequence). The V gene end was trimmed by 2 bases and the J gene end by 4 bases; junction bases not matched to a gene: 18. The CDR3 sequence is CASSLFIGGRQGKVTEAFF. In nucleotides, the CDR3 is TGTGCCAGCAGCTTATTTATAGGTGGACGACAGGGGAAAGTCACTGAAGCTTTCTTT. The full variable domain, rest sourced from reference TRBV13 and TRBJ1-1, is AAGVIQSPRHLIKEKRETATLKCYPIPRHDTVYWYQQGPGQDPQFLISFYEKMQSDKGSIPDRFSAQQFSDYHSELNMSSLELGDSALYFCASSLFIGGRQGKVTEAFFGQGTRLTVV.

The chain has TRBV28 and TRBJ2-2; unclear D gene. The CDR3 length is 14 residues. CDR1 MDHEN and CDR2 SYDVKM come from the germline V gene. V lost 6 bases and J lost 1, with 9 bases in between. The CDR3 DNA reads as TGTGCCAGCAGGAACCAGTTGAACACCGGGGAGCTGTTTTTT. Its translation: CASRNQLNTGELFF.

The chain has TRBV2 and TRBJ2-1, with 7 positions matching TRBD2. With V trimmed by 3 bases and J by 9 bases, 8 bases remained unmatched. The CDR3 is 14 residues long. Germline V lookup: CDR1 SNHLY, CDR2 FYNNEI. The CDR3 protein is CASSESIASGEQFF. As DNA, the CDR3 is TGTGCCAGCAGTGAGAGTATTGCTAGCGGTGAGCAGTTCTTC.

V gene TRBV7-3 combines with J gene TRBJ2-1; D may be TRBD1 (5 bases). Per germline, CDR1 SGHTA and CDR2 FQGTGA. Trimming shortened V by 5 bases and J by 4 bases, and 15 bases separated the two germline ends. The CDR3 sequence is 15 residues long. The CDR3 sequence: CASSKGQGGYNEQFF. CDR3 sequence (DNA): TGTGCCAGCAGCAAGGGGCAGGGTGGTTACAATGAGCAGTTCTTC.

The chain uses TRBV6-5 and TRBJ1-3, with 11 positions matching TRBD1. Per germline, CDR1 MNHEY and CDR2 SVGAGI. Trimming removed 10 bases from V and 2 bases from J; junction bases left unmatched: 7. CDR3 length equals 15 residues. The CDR3 nucleotides read TGTGCCACCTCCGGGACAGGGGGAACTGGAAACACCATATATTTT. Its translation: CATSGTGGTGNTIYF.

This clone is a singleton in its sample. The DNA for the CDR3 is TGTGCCTGGAGTCTCAGAAACTATGGCTACACCTTC. The encoded protein is CAWSLRNYGYTF. This rearrangement joins TRBV30 to TRBJ1-2; D is ambiguous. V was cut by 2 bases and J by 2 bases, with 6 bases left in between. This CDR3 is built from 12 residues. Germline lookup yields CDR1 GTSNPN and CDR2 SVGIG (reference sequence).

The chain combines TRBV11-2 with TRBJ2-7; D gene unclear. Germline-derived CDR1 and CDR2 are SGHAT and FQNNGV. The V end lost 7 bases, the J end lost 0 bases, and 10 bases lay between the germline ends. The CDR3 sequence is 13 residues long. Written as DNA, the CDR3 is TGTGCCAGCATGCTCAGCCACTCCTACGAGCAGTACTTC. It specifies CASMLSHSYEQYF.

The gene calls are TRBV28 and TRBJ1-2, with 7 bases fitting TRBD1. The V gene end was trimmed by 6 bases and the J gene end by 2 bases; junction bases not matched to a gene: 3. Germline V lookup: CDR1 MDHEN, CDR2 SYDVKM. The CDR3 runs to 13 residues. The CDR3 here is CASSQGQNYGYTF. The CDR3 nucleotides read TGTGCCAGCAGCCAGGGACAGAACTATGGCTACACCTTC.

This clone turned up a few times. The chain uses TRBV19 and TRBJ2-1; TRBD2 agrees at 8 bases. Germline-derived CDR1 and CDR2 are LNHDA and SQIVND (reference sequence). This CDR3 contains 15 residues. V lost 3 bases and J lost 3; bases outside the gene matches: 4. The CDR3 loop is CASSITSGNYNEQFF. CDR3 nucleotide sequence: TGTGCCAGTAGTATCACTAGCGGTAACTACAATGAGCAGTTCTTC.

The V call is TRBV7-3, the J call TRBJ2-2; 7 bases fit TRBD1. The CDR3 loop spans 15 amino acids. Germline loops: CDR1 SGHTA, CDR2 FQGTGA. V lost 5 bases and J lost 5; bases outside the gene matches: 8. The CDR3 DNA follows: TGTGCCAGCAGCACCGAGGGGGCAAATACCGGGGAGCTGTTTTTT. It specifies CASSTEGANTGELFF. The whole variable domain, remainder taken from reference TRBV7-3 and TRBJ2-2, is GAGVSQTPSNKVTEKGKYVELRCDPISGHTALYWYRQSLGQGPEFLIYFQGTGAADDSGLPNDRFFAVRPEGSVSTLKIQRTERGDSAVYLCASSTEGANTGELFFGEGSRLTVL.

The chain is built from TRBV5-8 and TRBJ1-5; D gene ambiguous. Germline assignment: CDR1 SGHTS and CDR2 YDEGEE. With 4 bases removed from V and 4 bases from J, the gap between germline ends came to 9 bases. The CDR3 covers 13 residues. For the CDR3, the DNA is TGTGCCAGCAGCCGACGGGCGAATCAGCCCCAGCATTTT. This codes for CASSRRANQPQHF.

The chain combines TRBV10-3 with TRBJ1-2; D ambiguous. CDR1 and CDR2 from the germline V gene are ENHRY and SYGVKD. V lost 0 bases and J lost 4, with 6 bases in between. This CDR3 comprises 13 residues. The CDR3 sequence: CAISESGIYGYTF. CDR3 nucleotides: TGTGCCATCAGTGAGTCAGGGATCTATGGCTACACCTTC.

The gene calls are TRBV7-2 and TRBJ2-1, with 8 bases identical to TRBD2. The CDR3 totals 16 residues. The V and J ends lost 3 bases and 6 bases, in that order; junction bases with no gene match: 10. Germline CDR1 reads SGHTA; CDR2 reads FQGNSA. The CDR3 DNA is TGTGCCAGCAGCTTGACACCGGGACTAGACTTCAATGAGCAGTTCTTC. Residues: CASSLTPGLDFNEQFF.

The rearrangement uses TRBV2 and TRBJ2-1, with 8 bases fitting TRBD2. The V and J ends lost 8 bases and 8 bases, in that order; junction bases with no gene match: 11. The germline CDR1 and CDR2 sequences are SNHLY and FYNNEI. There are 14 residues in the CDR3. The CDR3 sequence is CASLLGLASDEQFF. CDR3 DNA sequence: TGTGCCAGCCTGCTAGGACTAGCATCTGATGAGCAGTTCTTC.

The J gene is TRBJ1-1, the V gene TRBV7-8; D unclear. The CDR3 is 12 amino acids. V dropped 6 bases and J dropped 5 bases, with 10 bases sitting between them. CDR1 and CDR2 (germline): SGHVS, FQNEAQ. The CDR3 sequence: CASSRSGTEAFF. The CDR3 nucleotides read TGTGCCAGCAGTCGATCGGGGACTGAAGCTTTCTTT.

In its sample, this clone was seen a few times. The chain recombines TRBV29-1 with TRBJ1-1, with D perhaps TRBD1 (5 bases). Between the trimmed V and J ends, which lost 0 bases and 3 bases, there was a span of 8 bases. CDR3 length: 13 amino acids. Germline V gene data show CDR1 as SQVTM and CDR2 as ANQGSEA. The CDR3 spells CSVEEPRDTEAFF. The CDR3 coding sequence is TGCAGCGTTGAAGAACCCAGGGACACTGAAGCTTTCTTT.

The rearrangement links TRBV7-3 to TRBJ1-2; D call uncertain. CDR1 and CDR2 from the germline V gene are SGHTA and FQGTGA. This CDR3 region has 16 residues. V lost 5 bases and J 4 bases, leaving 20 bases between the germline ends. Written as DNA, the CDR3 is TGTGCCAGCAGCCCACCCGGCGCCAGTGAGATCTATGGCTACACCTTC. Translating gives CASSPPGASEIYGYTF. The full variable domain, completed using reference TRBV7-3 and TRBJ1-2, is GAGVSQTPSNKVTEKGKYVELRCDPISGHTALYWYRQSLGQGPEFLIYFQGTGAADDSGLPNDRFFAVRPEGSVSTLKIQRTERGDSAVYLCASSPPGASEIYGYTFGSGTRLTVV.

The rearrangement uses TRBV5-5 and TRBJ1-5; weak D call: TRBD1 (5 bases). V was shortened by 4 bases and J by 3 bases, with 11 bases between the two germline ends. There are 14 residues in the CDR3. CDR1 is SGHKS and CDR2 is YYEKEE in the germline V gene (reference sequence). The CDR3 DNA follows: TGTGCCAGCAGCCTCCGGGACGCCAATCAGCCCCAGCATTTT. Translated: CASSLRDANQPQHF.

The V and J genes are TRBV19 and TRBJ1-2; D might be TRBD1 (5 bases). CDR1 is LNHDA and CDR2 is SQIVND in the germline V gene (reference sequence). Between the trimmed V and J ends, which lost 5 bases and 6 bases, there was a span of 16 bases. CDR3 length: 14 amino acids. CDR3 sequence: CASSLQGQRHGYTF. The CDR3 nucleotides read TGTGCCAGTAGTCTGCAGGGTCAACGGCATGGCTACACCTTC.

The chain links TRBV4-1 to TRBJ2-5, with D unclear. V was clipped by 1 base and J by 7 bases, with 13 bases between them. From germline, CDR1 is MGHRA and CDR2 YSYEKL. The CDR3 covers 14 residues. CDR3 bases: TGCGCCAGCAGCCAAGTCCTAAAGTTGGGGACCCAGTACTTC. Its protein is CASSQVLKLGTQYF.

This clone was observed many times. This rearrangement joins TRBV29-1 to TRBJ1-1, with TRBD1 matching over 7 bases. V lost 7 bases and J lost 5; bases outside the gene matches: 10. The length of the CDR3 is 13 residues. Germline V CDR1 and CDR2: SQVTM, ANQGSEA. CDR3 sequence (DNA): TGCAGCGGATTACAGGGGATGAGGACTGAAGCTTTCTTT. It yields the protein CSGLQGMRTEAFF.

V and J are TRBV11-2 and TRBJ1-3, with D maybe TRBD1 (5 bases). The CDR3 spans 17 residues. The V end was cut by 5 bases, the J end by 0 bases, with 17 bases between. CDR1 and CDR2 from the germline V gene are SGHAT and FQNNGV. The CDR3 nucleotides are TGTGCCAGCAGCAAACGCAGGGACCCCAGCTCTGGAAACACCATATATTTT. This codes for CASSKRRDPSSGNTIYF.

This clone was recorded once. The chain uses TRBV7-3 and TRBJ2-3; possible D gene TRBD1, 5 bases. Per germline, CDR1 SGHTA and CDR2 FQGTGA. The V end lost 5 bases, the J end lost 5 bases, and 8 bases lay between the germline ends. There are 12 residues in the CDR3. CDR3 DNA: TGTGCCAGCAGCGGAGACAGAGATACGCAGTATTTT. Translated, it gives CASSGDRDTQYF.

This chain joins TRBV30 and TRBJ2-1; 9 nucleotides agree with TRBD2. Per germline, CDR1 GTSNPN and CDR2 SVGIG (reference sequence). J was trimmed by 9 bases and V by 3 bases; bases with no gene match: 6. The CDR3 spans 13 residues. The CDR3 sequence is CAWRLLAGSEQFF. CDR3 bases: TGTGCCTGGAGACTGCTAGCGGGAAGTGAGCAGTTCTTC.

V and J are TRBV6-5 and TRBJ1-1; 8 positions agree with TRBD1. Germline CDR1 MNHEY, CDR2 SVGAGI. The CDR3 is 14 amino acids. Trimming at V came to 2 bases and at J to 6 bases, leaving 5 bases not matched to a gene. The CDR3 sequence: CASSYVGRGPEAFF. The CDR3 DNA follows: TGTGCCAGCAGTTACGTGGGCAGGGGGCCTGAAGCTTTCTTT.

In regard to this clone: The same CDR3 is also encoded by other DNA sequences in this sample. The genes are TRBV5-1 and TRBJ1-5; D not resolved. V lost 0 bases and J 5 bases, leaving 6 bases between the germline ends. The CDR3 is 13 amino acids. Germline values: CDR1 SGHRS, CDR2 YFSETQ. CDR3 protein: CASSLGGDQPQHF. The DNA of the CDR3 is TGCGCCAGCAGCTTGGGTGGGGATCAGCCCCAGCATTTT. Full variable domain (remainder filled in from reference TRBV5-1 and TRBJ1-5): KAGVTQTPRYLIKTRGQQVTLSCSPISGHRSVSWYQQTPGQGLQFLFEYFSETQRNKGNFPGRFSGRQFSNSRSEMNVSTLELGDSALYLCASSLGGDQPQHFGDGTRLSIL.

The chain couples TRBV5-1 to TRBJ1-2; D uncertain. Germline V gene lookup returns CDR1 SGHRS and CDR2 YFSETQ. This CDR3 region has 17 residues. Trimming took off 1 base at V and 4 bases at J, with 20 bases between the two ends. CDR3 sequence reads: CASSLTTGLAEAYGYTF. DNA of the CDR3: TGCGCCAGCAGCTTGACGACCGGACTCGCTGAAGCCTATGGCTACACCTTC.

This chain joins TRBV28 and TRBJ2-7, with 11 bases identical to TRBD1. In germline, CDR1 is MDHEN, CDR2 SYDVKM. This CDR3 contains 15 residues. The V and J ends lost 5 bases and 4 bases, in that order; junction bases with no gene match: 7. The CDR3 region is CASSPIGTGGYEQYF. The DNA for the CDR3 is TGTGCCAGCAGTCCAATAGGGACAGGGGGATACGAGCAGTACTTC.

A few counts support this clone. The genes are TRBV6-6 and TRBJ1-2, with 7 bases aligning to TRBD1. The germline gives CDR1 MNHNY, CDR2 SVGAGI (reference sequence). The V segment lost 5 bases and the J segment 5 bases; nucleotides outside the gene matches: 11. CDR3 size: 15 residues. CDR3 sequence reads: CASSPFSDREYGYTF. CDR3 bases: TGTGCCAGCAGTCCGTTCTCCGACAGGGAGTATGGCTACACCTTC.

The rearrangement uses TRBV5-1 and TRBJ1-2, with D maybe TRBD1 (6 bases). V lost 3 bases to trimming and J lost 3 bases, with 21 bases between them. CDR1 is SGHRS and CDR2 is YFSETQ in the germline V gene. This CDR3 region has 17 residues. CDR3 sequence reads: CASSSTRQDRDHYGYTF. CDR3 sequence (DNA): TGCGCCAGCAGCTCCACCCGACAGGATCGGGACCACTATGGCTACACCTTC.